Following are 6 T cell receptor beta chains from one sample sequenced in a study of blood T cell repertoires in COVID-19. Method: immunoSEQ multiplex PCR; TCRdb's copy keeps in-frame clones and lacks some. The data contain approximately 270,000 clones, around nine tenths of them singletons. The sequenced sample consisted of peripheral blood. The receptors were gathered from a man aged 40-55 years with active or convalescent COVID-19.

Here the CDR3 DNA reads TGTGCCAGCAGCCGGACAGGTGGAAATGAAAAACTGTTTTTT. Residues: CASSRTGGNEKLFF. The chain employs TRBV11-2 and TRBJ1-4; 7 positions match TRBD1. This CDR3 spans 14 amino acids. Germline values: CDR1 SGHAT, CDR2 FQNNGV. V shed 5 bases, J shed 5 bases, and the junction held 5 bases outside the gene matches.

The chain links TRBV4-1 to TRBJ2-7, with a tentative D call TRBD1 (5 bases). The CDR3 extends over 16 amino acids. From germline, CDR1 is MGHRA and CDR2 YSYEKL. V was cut by 0 bases and J by 2 bases, with 14 bases left in between. CDR3 bases: TGCGCCAGCAGCCAAGACCCCCCCCCAGGGCCCTACGAGCAGTACTTC. Its protein is CASSQDPPPGPYEQYF.

The genes are TRBV9 and TRBJ1-4; D not resolved. Germline values: CDR1 SGDLS, CDR2 YYNGEE. Trimming removed 0 bases from V and 4 bases from J, with 10 bases in between. This CDR3 is 15 amino acids long. In DNA form, the CDR3 reads TGTGCCAGCAGCGTAGGACTATCCTTTAATGAAAAACTGTTTTTT. Its protein is CASSVGLSFNEKLFF.

The chain carries TRBV23-1 and TRBJ1-5; TRBD1 agrees at 9 bases. TRBV23-1 is classed as an ORF, of uncertain function. Trimming at V came to 0 bases and at J to 0 bases, leaving 18 bases not matched to a gene. The length of the CDR3 is 22 residues. CDR3 loop: CASSQSMDRAGQGYYSNQPQHF. DNA for the CDR3: TGCGCCAGCAGTCAATCGATGGACCGAGCGGGACAGGGTTACTATAGCAATCAGCCCCAGCATTTT.

The V call is TRBV6-7, the J call TRBJ1-5, with 9 bases that match TRBD1. TRBV6-7 falls under the ORF class, with uncertain function. The CDR3 sequence is 14 residues long. J was trimmed by 7 bases and V by 11 bases; bases with no gene match: 12. CDR3 bases: TGTGCCGCCAGAGGGACAGGGTACGGACAGCCCCAGCATTTT. As protein: CAARGTGYGQPQHF.

The chain is built from TRBV5-4 and TRBJ2-3, with D unresolved. V was shortened by 3 bases and J by 4 bases, with 12 bases between the two germline ends. Germline V gene sequence: CDR1 SGHNT, CDR2 YYREEE (reference sequence). The CDR3 spans 14 residues. The CDR3 DNA sequence: TGTGCCAGCAGCTGGGCAGCTACGGCAGATACGCAGTATTTT. Translating it yields CASSWAATADTQYF.